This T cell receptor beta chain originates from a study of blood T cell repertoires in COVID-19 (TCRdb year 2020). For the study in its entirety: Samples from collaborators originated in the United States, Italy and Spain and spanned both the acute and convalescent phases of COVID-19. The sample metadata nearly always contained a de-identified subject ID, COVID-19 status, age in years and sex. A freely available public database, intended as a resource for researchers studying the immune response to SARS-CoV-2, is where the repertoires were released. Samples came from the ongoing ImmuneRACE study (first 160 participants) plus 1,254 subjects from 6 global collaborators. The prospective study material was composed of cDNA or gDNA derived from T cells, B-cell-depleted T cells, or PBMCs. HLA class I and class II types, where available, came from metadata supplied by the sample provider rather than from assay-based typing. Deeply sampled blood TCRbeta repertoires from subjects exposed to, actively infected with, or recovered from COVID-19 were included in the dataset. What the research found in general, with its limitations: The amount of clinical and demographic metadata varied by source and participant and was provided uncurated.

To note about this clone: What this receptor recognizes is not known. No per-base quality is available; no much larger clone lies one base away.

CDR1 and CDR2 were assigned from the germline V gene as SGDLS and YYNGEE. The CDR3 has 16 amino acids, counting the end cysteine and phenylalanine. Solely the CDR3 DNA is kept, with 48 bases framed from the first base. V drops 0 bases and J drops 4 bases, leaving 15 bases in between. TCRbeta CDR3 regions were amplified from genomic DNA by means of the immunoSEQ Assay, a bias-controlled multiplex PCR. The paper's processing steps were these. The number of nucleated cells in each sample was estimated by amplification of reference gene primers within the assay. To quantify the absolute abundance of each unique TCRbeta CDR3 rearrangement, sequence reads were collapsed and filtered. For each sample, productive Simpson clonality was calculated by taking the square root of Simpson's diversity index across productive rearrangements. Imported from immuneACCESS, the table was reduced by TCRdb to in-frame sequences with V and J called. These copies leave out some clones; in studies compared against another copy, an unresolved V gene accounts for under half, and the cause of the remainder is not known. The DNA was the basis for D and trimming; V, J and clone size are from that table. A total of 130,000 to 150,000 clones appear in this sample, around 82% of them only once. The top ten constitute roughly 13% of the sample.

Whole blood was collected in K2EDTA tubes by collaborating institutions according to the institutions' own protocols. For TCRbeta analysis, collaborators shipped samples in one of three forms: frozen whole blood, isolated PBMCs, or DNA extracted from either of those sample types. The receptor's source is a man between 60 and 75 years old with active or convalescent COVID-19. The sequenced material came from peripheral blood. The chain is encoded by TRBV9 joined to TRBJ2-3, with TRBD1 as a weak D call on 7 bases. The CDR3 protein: CASSVAGGSRPDTQYF. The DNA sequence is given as TGTGCCAGCAGCGTAGCAGGGGGGAGCAGGCCAGATACGCAGTATTTT.